This TCR beta chain was documented in a study of post-analysis software for immune sequencing data. Study as a whole: The cohort encompassed relapsing-remitting, secondary progressive and progressive-relapsing multiple sclerosis disease courses. Findings and caveats of the study: With F measure, samples from one preparation batch clustered together strongly. Comparison with controls showed significantly lower normalized Chao1 diversity in multiple sclerosis patients. With TRBV5-6, TRBV5-1 and TRBV20-1 included, about five TRBV segments were more frequent in patients than in controls.

The CDR3 runs 16 residues. Per germline, CDR1 MNHEY and CDR2 SVGAGI. With 5 bases clipped from V and 5 bases from J, the junction kept 12 bases outside the gene matches. Regarding this clonotype: Antigen: not known.

The authors incorporated unique molecular identifiers into the TCR beta cDNA libraries. TCRdb re-derived calls from the PCR reads in MiXCR, one entry per CDR3 protein. The sample carries 450,000 or so distinct CDR3 sequences, over 35% recorded once. The sequence came from a girl aged 10-17 years with multiple sclerosis. The chain carries TRBV6-5 and TRBJ2-5; 9 positions match TRBD2. Material: blood. In DNA form, the CDR3 reads TGTGCCAGCAGTACCCGTAGCGGGAGAGGACAGGAGACCCAGTACTTC. Protein product: CASSTRSGRGQETQYF.